The sequence of this TCR beta chain was determined in a study of blood T cell repertoires in COVID-19. Study details: The United States, Italy and Spain supplied acute and convalescent COVID-19 samples. T cells, B-cell-depleted T cells, or PBMCs provided the cDNA or gDNA that served as material.

There are 14 residues in the CDR3. Trimming left V 5 bases short and J 4 bases short, with 9 bases between. Germline assignment: CDR1 MNHEY and CDR2 SVGAGI. Per the study methods: From reference gene primer amplification, estimates of nucleated cell counts were derived. Assay: immunoSEQ multiplex PCR; the TCRdb copy retains only in-frame clones and omits some. That table gives V, J and clone size, and the DNA gave D and trimming. The sample shows around 230,000 clones, around 80% of them seen only once. Sequenced input: peripheral blood. The rearrangement uses TRBV6-5 and TRBJ2-6; the D is unclear. The sequence was collected from a man in his forties or fifties who had recovered from COVID-19. CDR3 residues: CASSRGSGANVLTF. DNA of the CDR3: TGTGCCAGCAGTAGAGGATCAGGGGCCAACGTCCTGACTTTC.